Listed here are 29 T cell receptor beta chains from one sample, sequenced in a study of T cells in Graves' hyperthyroidism and ophthalmopathy (dated by TCRdb to about 2019). To prepare the library, multiplex PCR was applied. TCRdb names Illumina HiSeq 2000 as the instrument used. Amplification of TCR beta CDR3 regions was carried out from RNA transcripts. The TCR CDR3 was subjected to a first round of RT-PCR using the HTBI primer set and the Qiagen OneStep RT-PCR kit. TCRdb handled the public reads itself, with Q25 trimming in fastp and clone calling in MiXCR, and kept productive beta chains. Here each entry gathers all rows of one CDR3 protein and keeps the most common genes and DNA. For this sample there are around 380,000 distinct CDR3 sequences; less than 15% appear just once. Together, the top ten hold around 21% of the sample. Input material: blood. These receptor sequences come from a man younger than 45 with Graves' hyperthyroidism that later progressed to Graves' ophthalmopathy.

This clonotype showed up just a few times. The chain employs TRBV9 and TRBJ1-5, with D maybe TRBD1 (6 bases). This CDR3 contains 14 residues. V lost 3 bases, J lost 5 bases, and 12 bases lay in between. CDR1 is SGDLS, CDR2 YYNGEE, per germline. This CDR3 is CASSARDIYQPQHF. The DNA of the CDR3 is TGTGCCAGCAGCGCCCGGGACATCTATCAGCCCCAGCATTTT.

This clonotype has at least ten counts. The rearrangement joins TRBV28 to TRBJ2-7, with 7 bases fitting TRBD2. The CDR3 has 14 amino acids. Germline V gene lookup returns CDR1 MDHEN and CDR2 SYDVKM. V lost 5 bases to trimming and J lost 4 bases; unmatched junction nucleotides: 8. CDR3 sequence: CASSTGLGEYEQYF. In DNA form, the CDR3 reads TGTGCCAGCAGTACCGGACTAGGGGAATACGAGCAGTACTTC.

This clonotype showed up just a few times. This chain links TRBV12-3 or TRBV12-4 with TRBJ1-2; D might be TRBD1 (6 bases). CDR3 size: 17 residues. Trimming cost V 1 base and J 6 bases, with 21 bases left between them. The CDR3 protein is CASSLVSVGGPPDGYTF. The DNA of the CDR3 is TGTGCCAGCAGTTTAGTTTCCGTGGGGGGGCCCCCCGATGGCTACACCTTC.

V gene TRBV10-3 combines with J gene TRBJ1-2, with 10 bases aligning to TRBD1. The germline V gene has CDR1 ENHRY and CDR2 SYGVKD. This CDR3 spans 15 amino acids. V trimming: 3 bases; J trimming: 8 bases; junction bases outside the gene matches: 9. Here the CDR3 DNA reads TGTGCCATCAGTGAAGACAGGGGGCAAAGAGGCGGCTACACCTTC. As protein: CAISEDRGQRGGYTF.

This clonotype was detected a few times. The V gene is TRBV5-4, the J gene TRBJ2-1; no firm D call. This CDR3 is 14 amino acids long. Trimming pared 4 bases from V and 7 bases from J, leaving 15 bases between. Germline V gene sequence: CDR1 SGHNT, CDR2 YYREEE (reference sequence). This CDR3 reads CASSTQAWGNEQFF. The DNA of the CDR3 is TGTGCCAGCAGCACCCAAGCCTGGGGAAATGAGCAGTTCTTC.

This clonotype was detected ten times or more. The V gene is TRBV7-9, the J gene TRBJ1-1; D gene uncertain. Trimming pared 1 base from V and 1 base from J, leaving 10 bases between. Germline assignment: CDR1 SEHNR and CDR2 FQNEAQ (reference sequence). CDR3 length: 15 amino acids. The CDR3 DNA follows: TGTGCCAGCAGCTTAGTTCTTAATCCGAACACTGAAGCTTTCTTT. It yields the protein CASSLVLNPNTEAFF.

This clonotype was counted ten times or more. The chain is built from TRBV27 and TRBJ2-7; no firm D call. V was trimmed by 4 bases and J by 0 bases, leaving 7 bases between them. Germline lookup yields CDR1 MNHEY and CDR2 SMNVEV (reference sequence). The CDR3 totals 13 residues. CDR3 protein: CASSWGTSYEQYF. CDR3 nucleotides: TGTGCCAGCAGTTGGGGAACCTCCTACGAGCAGTACTTC.

This clonotype was counted between two and nine times. The rearrangement uses TRBV24-1 and TRBJ2-2, with 10 bases that match TRBD2. The V gene end was trimmed by 3 bases and the J gene end by 6 bases; junction bases not matched to a gene: 6. This CDR3 has 16 residues. CDR1 is KGHDR, CDR2 SFDVKD, per germline. DNA for the CDR3: TGTGCCACCAGTGATGTCTCTAGCGGGGGAGCCGGGGAGCTGTTTTTT. Its protein is CATSDVSSGGAGELFF.

This clonotype was counted only a few times. The chain combines TRBV5-5 with TRBJ1-4; the D gene is possibly TRBD1 (5 bases). Trimming pared 4 bases from V and 4 bases from J, leaving 17 bases between. The CDR3 sequence is 16 residues long. Per the germline V gene, CDR1 is SGHKS and CDR2 is YYEKEE (reference sequence). CDR3 bases: TGTGCCAGCAGCCCAACTGACAGTCCCTATAATGAAAAACTGTTTTTT. It translates to CASSPTDSPYNEKLFF.

This clonotype was found many times. This sequence joins TRBV5-5 and TRBJ2-7; 7 nucleotides line up with TRBD2. Germline-derived CDR1 and CDR2 are SGHKS and YYEKEE (reference sequence). The CDR3 has 13 amino acids. Trimming at V came to 4 bases and at J to 6 bases, leaving 7 bases not matched to a gene. CDR3 DNA: TGTGCCAGCAGCCGGGACTACTTTGGCGAGCAGTACTTC. It is translated as CASSRDYFGEQYF.

The genes are TRBV7-9 and TRBJ1-4; no reliable D call. Trimming took off 2 bases at V and 7 bases at J, with 14 bases between the two ends. The CDR3 runs 15 residues. Germline CDR1 and CDR2: SEHNR and FQNEAQ (reference sequence). CDR3 nucleotides: TGTGCCAGCAGCTTAACCCGGGGTAATGCTGAAAAACTGTTTTTT. Protein sequence: CASSLTRGNAEKLFF.

This clonotype was seen a handful of times. One end of the junction is discordant with germline, which a read error may explain. The chain carries TRBV5-1 and TRBJ2-1; 9 bases map to TRBD1. Per the germline V gene, CDR1 is SGHRS and CDR2 is YFSETQ. The CDR3 sequence is 15 residues long. The CDR3 sequence: CASRLGTGMGNEQFF. The CDR3, as DNA: TGCGCCAGCAGATTGGGGACAGGGATGGGGAATGAGCAGTTCTTC.

The sample holds a few counts of this clonotype. V and J are TRBV9 and TRBJ1-1; D uncertain. Germline V lookup: CDR1 SGDLS, CDR2 YYNGEE. The CDR3 totals 13 residues. V dropped 0 bases and J dropped 7 bases, with 10 bases sitting between them. The CDR3 protein is CASSVGLEGEAFF. The CDR3 DNA sequence: TGTGCCAGCAGCGTAGGTTTGGAGGGTGAAGCTTTCTTT.

This chain links TRBV5-1 with TRBJ2-4; tentative D call: TRBD1 (6 bases). V lost 0 bases, J lost 5 bases, and 12 bases lay in between. This CDR3 has 15 amino acids. CDR1 and CDR2 (germline): SGHRS, YFSETQ. The CDR3 region is CASSLVGTPENIQYF. The CDR3 nucleotides read TGCGCCAGCAGCTTGGTCGGGACACCCGAAAACATTCAGTACTTC.

This clonotype was seen at least ten times. The chain has TRBV10-3 and TRBJ2-7; D unresolved. V lost 0 bases and J lost 1, with 4 bases in between. CDR1 and CDR2 (germline): ENHRY, SYGVKD. This CDR3 is built from 13 residues. This CDR3 reads CAISESASYEQYF. CDR3 DNA sequence: TGTGCCATCAGTGAGTCTGCTTCCTACGAGCAGTACTTC.

V usage is TRBV12-3 or TRBV12-4 and J usage is TRBJ2-1; 11 positions match TRBD2. This CDR3 has 14 residues. V shed 6 bases and J 7 bases; nucleotides not matched to a gene: 5. The CDR3 region is CASSPLAGANEQFF. CDR3 coding DNA: TGTGCCAGCAGCCCACTAGCGGGGGCTAATGAGCAGTTCTTC.

This clonotype was recorded at least ten times. J is TRBJ2-1 and V is TRBV20-1; the match to TRBD2 covers 15 bases. Germline-derived CDR1 and CDR2 are DFQATT and SNEGSKA (reference sequence). After removal of 2 bases from V and 0 bases from J, the junction contained 5 bases not matched to a gene. This CDR3 spans 18 amino acids. The DNA for the CDR3 is TGCAGTGCTAGACCGGGACTAGCGGGGGGACGCTCCTACAATGAGCAGTTCTTC. Encoded protein: CSARPGLAGGRSYNEQFF.

This clonotype was observed at least ten times. This chain uses TRBV7-9 with TRBJ2-3; TRBD1 aligns across 8 bases. This CDR3 comprises 14 residues. With 5 bases clipped from V and 5 bases from J, the junction kept 6 bases outside the gene matches. Germline V CDR1 and CDR2: SEHNR, FQNEAQ (reference sequence). CDR3 protein: CASSRTGLRDTQYF. In DNA form, the CDR3 reads TGTGCCAGCAGCCGGACAGGGTTAAGAGATACGCAGTATTTT.

This clonotype was counted a few times. The V call is TRBV12-3 or TRBV12-4, the J call TRBJ2-1; TRBD1 aligns across 12 bases. The J segment lost 9 bases and the V segment lost 6 bases, leaving 9 bases of the junction unmatched. The CDR3 covers 15 residues. The CDR3 region has the DNA TGTGCCAGCAGGGGGGGACAGGGGGCTTTAGTTGAGCAGTTCTTC. Its protein is CASRGGQGALVEQFF.

In its sample, this clonotype was seen many times. V and J are TRBV20-1 and TRBJ1-1; D call uncertain. The CDR3 has 14 residues. The germline V and J ends were trimmed by 8 bases and 0 bases, with 16 bases remaining between them. Germline CDR1 and CDR2: DFQATT and SNEGSKA (reference sequence). The CDR3 region has the DNA TGCAGTACCAGGAAGTCCTCCCTGAACACTGAAGCTTTCTTT. Its translation: CSTRKSSLNTEAFF.

This clonotype turned up a few times. This may arise from a read error, as a much more abundant clone is one base away. The V call is TRBV6-5, the J call TRBJ1-2; a weak D match, TRBD1 (6 bases). CDR3 length equals 14 residues. Germline V gene sequence: CDR1 MNHEY, CDR2 SVGAGI. DNA of the CDR3: TGTGCCAGCAGTTACGACAGGTCTTTCTATAGCTACACCTTC. Encoded protein: CASSYDRSFYSYTF.

Comment on this clonotype: The conserved final phenylalanine or tryptophan is absent from the CDR3, which likely points to a read error. The chain has TRBV3-1 and TRBJ2-6, with a possible D match to TRBD1 (6 bases). Deletions cut 4 bases from V and 2 bases from J, with 6 bases between. The germline gives CDR1 LGHDT, CDR2 YNNKEL (reference sequence). The CDR3 contains 14 residues. The chain's CDR3 is CASSPGAGANVLTL. The CDR3 region has the DNA TGTGCCAGCAGCCCAGGGGCTGGGGCCAACGTCCTGACTCTC.

This clonotype has just a few counts. The junction does not match germline at one end; this may be a read error. This CDR3 is CASRPLGGGYSYTF. The CDR3 DNA reads TGTGCCAGCAGGCCCTTAGGGGGCGGCTATAGCTACACCTTC. This chain links TRBV27 with TRBJ1-2, with 7 bases identical to TRBD1. This CDR3 region has 14 residues. Germline assignment: CDR1 MNHEY and CDR2 SMNVEV (reference sequence).

To note about this clonotype: At one of its ends the junction is not consistent with the germline gene, which may arise from a read error. V usage is TRBV14 and J usage is TRBJ1-4, with a possible D match to TRBD1 (6 bases). The CDR3 runs 15 residues. The germline V gene has CDR1 SGHDN and CDR2 FVKESK. For the CDR3, the DNA is TGTGCCAGCAGCCAACCTGGGACATCTAATGAAAAACCGTTTTTT. Amino acid sequence: CASSQPGTSNEKPFF.

This clonotype was counted many times. The rearrangement uses TRBV7-9 and TRBJ2-1; TRBD1 agrees at 9 bases. CDR1 is SEHNR and CDR2 is FQNEAQ in the germline V gene (reference sequence). With V trimmed by 1 base and J by 9 bases, 7 bases remained unmatched. The CDR3 is 15 residues long. The CDR3 coding sequence is TGTGCCAGCAGCTTAGGTGTCGGACAGGGGATTGAGCAGTTCTTC. It yields the protein CASSLGVGQGIEQFF.

The gene calls are TRBV2 and TRBJ1-5; perhaps TRBD1 as D (5 bases). Looked up from germline, CDR1 is SNHLY and CDR2 is FYNNEI. This CDR3 has 13 residues. V lost 6 bases, J lost 4 bases, and 10 bases lay in between. The CDR3 DNA reads TGTGCCAGCAGGTCCAGGGTGAATCAGCCCCAGCATTTT. Translation: CASRSRVNQPQHF.

This sequence joins TRBV4-1 and TRBJ1-1, with D uncertain. The CDR3 runs 15 residues. V lost 1 base to trimming and J lost 1 base, with 10 bases between them. In germline, CDR1 is MGHRA, CDR2 YSYEKL. The CDR3 DNA sequence: TGCGCCAGCAGCCAAGTCCGCTTACCGAACACTGAAGCTTTCTTT. As protein: CASSQVRLPNTEAFF.

The gene calls are TRBV4-1 and TRBJ2-2, with D perhaps matching TRBD2 (5 bases). Germline V CDR1 and CDR2: MGHRA, YSYEKL. V lost 4 bases and J lost 6, with 15 bases in between. The CDR3 contains 15 residues. As DNA, the CDR3 is TGCGCCAGCAGCCGCCTCATCCGGGGATCCGGGGAGCTGTTTTTT. This encodes CASSRLIRGSGELFF.

This clonotype came up many times. The V call is TRBV5-8, the J call TRBJ2-7; D gene ambiguous. CDR3 length equals 13 residues. Trimming pared 4 bases from V and 3 bases from J, leaving 11 bases between. The germline V gene has CDR1 SGHTS and CDR2 YDEGEE. CDR3 in DNA: TGTGCCAGCAGCAAAATAGCCGTCTACGAGCAGTACTTC. Its protein product is CASSKIAVYEQYF.